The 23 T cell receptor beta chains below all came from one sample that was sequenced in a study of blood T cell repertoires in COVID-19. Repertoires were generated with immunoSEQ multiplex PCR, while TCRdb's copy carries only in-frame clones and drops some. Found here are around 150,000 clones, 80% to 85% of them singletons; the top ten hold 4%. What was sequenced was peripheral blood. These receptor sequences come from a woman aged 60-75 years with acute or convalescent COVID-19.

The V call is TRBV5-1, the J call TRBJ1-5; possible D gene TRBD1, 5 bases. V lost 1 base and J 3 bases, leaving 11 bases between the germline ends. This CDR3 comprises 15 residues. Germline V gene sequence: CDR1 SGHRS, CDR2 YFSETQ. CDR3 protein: CASSLWGDNNQPQHF. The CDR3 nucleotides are TGCGCCAGCAGCTTGTGGGGGGATAACAATCAGCCCCAGCATTTT.

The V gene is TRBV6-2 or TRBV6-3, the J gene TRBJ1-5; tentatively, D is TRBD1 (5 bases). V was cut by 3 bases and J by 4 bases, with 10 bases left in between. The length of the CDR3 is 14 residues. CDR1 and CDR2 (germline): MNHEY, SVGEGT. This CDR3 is CASSYMGRNQPQHF. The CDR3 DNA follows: TGTGCCAGCAGTTATATGGGGCGAAATCAGCCCCAGCATTTT.

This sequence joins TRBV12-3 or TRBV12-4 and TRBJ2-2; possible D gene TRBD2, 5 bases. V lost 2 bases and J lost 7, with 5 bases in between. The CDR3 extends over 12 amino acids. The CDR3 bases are TGTGCCAGCAGTTTAACTAGCGGGGAGCTGTTTTTT. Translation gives CASSLTSGELFF.

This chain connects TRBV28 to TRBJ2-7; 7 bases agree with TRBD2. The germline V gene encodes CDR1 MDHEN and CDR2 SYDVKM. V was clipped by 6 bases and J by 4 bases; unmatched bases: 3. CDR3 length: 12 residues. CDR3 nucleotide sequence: TGTGCCAGCAGCCCCGGGAGGTACGAGCAGTACTTC. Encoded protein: CASSPGRYEQYF.

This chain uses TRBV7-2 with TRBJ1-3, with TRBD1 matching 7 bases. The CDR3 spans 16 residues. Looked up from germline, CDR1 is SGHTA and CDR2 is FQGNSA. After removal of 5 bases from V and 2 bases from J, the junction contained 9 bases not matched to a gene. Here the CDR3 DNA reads TGTGCCAGCAGCCTACCTACAGGGGAGACTGGAAACACCATATATTTT. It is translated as CASSLPTGETGNTIYF.

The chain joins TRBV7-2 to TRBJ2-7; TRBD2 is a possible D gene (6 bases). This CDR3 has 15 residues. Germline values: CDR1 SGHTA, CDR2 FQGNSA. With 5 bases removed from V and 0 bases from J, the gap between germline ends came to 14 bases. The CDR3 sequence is CASSQDYGSSYEQYF. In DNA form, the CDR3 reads TGTGCCAGCAGCCAGGACTATGGAAGCTCCTACGAGCAGTACTTC.

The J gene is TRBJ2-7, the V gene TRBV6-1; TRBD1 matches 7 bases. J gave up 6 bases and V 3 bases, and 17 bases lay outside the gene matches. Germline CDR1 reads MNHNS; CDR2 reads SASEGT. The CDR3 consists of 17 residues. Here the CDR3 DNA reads TGTGCCAGCAGTGAGTTTGGACAGGTTAACCTACTGGGCGAGCAGTACTTC. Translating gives CASSEFGQVNLLGEQYF.

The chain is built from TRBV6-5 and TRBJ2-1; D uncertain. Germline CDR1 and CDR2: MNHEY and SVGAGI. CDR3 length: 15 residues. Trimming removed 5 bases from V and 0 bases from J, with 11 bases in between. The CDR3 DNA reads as TGTGCCAGCAGTAACCGACCTAGCTCCTACAATGAGCAGTTCTTC. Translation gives CASSNRPSSYNEQFF.

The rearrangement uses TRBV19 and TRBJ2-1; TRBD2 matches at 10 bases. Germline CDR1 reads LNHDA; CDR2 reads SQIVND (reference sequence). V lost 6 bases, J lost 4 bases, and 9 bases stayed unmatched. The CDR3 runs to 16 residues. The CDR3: CASRFLAGGTYNEQFF. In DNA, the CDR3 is TGTGCCAGTAGATTTTTAGCGGGAGGTACGTACAATGAGCAGTTCTTC.

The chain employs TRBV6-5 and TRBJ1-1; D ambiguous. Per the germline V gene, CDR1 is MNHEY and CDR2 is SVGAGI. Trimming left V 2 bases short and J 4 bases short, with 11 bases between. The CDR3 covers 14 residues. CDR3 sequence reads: CASSYLSGSTEAFF. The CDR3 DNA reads TGTGCCAGCAGTTACCTCTCAGGTTCCACTGAAGCTTTCTTT.

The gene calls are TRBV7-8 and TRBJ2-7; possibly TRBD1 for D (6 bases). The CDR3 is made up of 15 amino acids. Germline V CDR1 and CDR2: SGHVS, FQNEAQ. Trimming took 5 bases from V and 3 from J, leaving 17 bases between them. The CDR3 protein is CASSPNQGQHYEQYF. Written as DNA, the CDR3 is TGTGCCAGCAGCCCGAACCAGGGGCAGCACTACGAGCAGTACTTC.

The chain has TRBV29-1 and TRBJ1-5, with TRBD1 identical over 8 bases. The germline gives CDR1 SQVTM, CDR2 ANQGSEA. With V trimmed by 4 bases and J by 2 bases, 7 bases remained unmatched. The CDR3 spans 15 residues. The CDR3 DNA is TGCAGCGTTGCAGGGGGCGCCGGTCGCAATCAGCCCCAGCATTTT. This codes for CSVAGGAGRNQPQHF.

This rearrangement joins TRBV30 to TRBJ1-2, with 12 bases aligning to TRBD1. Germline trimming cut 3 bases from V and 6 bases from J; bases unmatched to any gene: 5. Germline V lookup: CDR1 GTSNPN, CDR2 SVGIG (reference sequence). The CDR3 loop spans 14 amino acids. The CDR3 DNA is TGTGCCTGGAGCCCGGGACAGGGGGCTGATGGCTACACCTTC. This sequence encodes CAWSPGQGADGYTF.

CDR3 sequence reads: CASSFPGNQETQYF. The CDR3 coding sequence is TGTGCCAGCAGCTTTCCAGGAAACCAAGAGACCCAGTACTTC. This chain connects TRBV7-6 to TRBJ2-5; D is unclear. In germline, CDR1 is SGHVS, CDR2 FNYEAQ. The CDR3 loop spans 14 amino acids. V was trimmed by 3 bases and J by 0 bases, leaving 8 bases between them.

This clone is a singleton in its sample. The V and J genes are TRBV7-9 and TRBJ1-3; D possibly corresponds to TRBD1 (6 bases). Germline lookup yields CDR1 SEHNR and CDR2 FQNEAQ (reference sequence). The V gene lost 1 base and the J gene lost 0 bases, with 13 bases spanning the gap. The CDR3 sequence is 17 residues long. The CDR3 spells CASSLVYRASSGNTIYF. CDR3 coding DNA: TGTGCCAGCAGCTTAGTTTACAGGGCCAGCTCTGGAAACACCATATATTTT. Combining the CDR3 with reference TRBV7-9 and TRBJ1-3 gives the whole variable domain DTGVSQNPRHKITKRGQNVTFRCDPISEHNRLYWYRQTLGQGPEFLTYFQNEAQLEKSRLLSDRFSAERPKGSFSTLEIQRTEQGDSAMYLCASSLVYRASSGNTIYFGEGSWLTVV.

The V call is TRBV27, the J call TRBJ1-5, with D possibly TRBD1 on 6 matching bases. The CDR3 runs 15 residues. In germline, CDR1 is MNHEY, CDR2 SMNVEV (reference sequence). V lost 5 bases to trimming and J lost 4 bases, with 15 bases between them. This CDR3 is CASSVWAGANQPQHF. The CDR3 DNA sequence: TGTGCCAGCAGTGTCTGGGCAGGGGCTAATCAGCCCCAGCATTTT.

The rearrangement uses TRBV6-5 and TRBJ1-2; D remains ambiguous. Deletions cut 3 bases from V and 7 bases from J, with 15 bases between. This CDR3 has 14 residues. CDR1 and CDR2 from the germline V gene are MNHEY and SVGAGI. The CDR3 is CASSYLLGDFGYTF. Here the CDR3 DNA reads TGTGCCAGCAGTTATTTGCTGGGAGATTTTGGCTACACCTTC.

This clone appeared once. CDR3 residues: CASSLILGDTEAFF. The CDR3 coding sequence is TGTGCCAGCAGCCTAATACTCGGGGACACTGAAGCTTTCTTT. This chain joins TRBV14 and TRBJ1-1; unclear D gene. CDR1 and CDR2 from the germline V gene are SGHDN and FVKESK. V shed 4 bases and J shed 3 bases, with 12 bases lying between them. The CDR3 sequence is 14 residues long.

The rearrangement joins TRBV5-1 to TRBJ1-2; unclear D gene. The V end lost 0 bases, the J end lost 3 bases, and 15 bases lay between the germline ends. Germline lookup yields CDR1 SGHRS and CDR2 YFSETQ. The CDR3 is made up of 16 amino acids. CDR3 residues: CASSLGPSTVHYGYTF. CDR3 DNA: TGCGCCAGCAGCTTGGGTCCCAGCACAGTACACTATGGCTACACCTTC.

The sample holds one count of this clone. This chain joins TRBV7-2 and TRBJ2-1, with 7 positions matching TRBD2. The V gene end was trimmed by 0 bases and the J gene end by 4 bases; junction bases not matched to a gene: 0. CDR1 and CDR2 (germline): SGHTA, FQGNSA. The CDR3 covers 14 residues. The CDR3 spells CASSLAGGYNEQFF. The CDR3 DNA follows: TGTGCCAGCAGCTTAGCGGGAGGGTACAATGAGCAGTTCTTC.

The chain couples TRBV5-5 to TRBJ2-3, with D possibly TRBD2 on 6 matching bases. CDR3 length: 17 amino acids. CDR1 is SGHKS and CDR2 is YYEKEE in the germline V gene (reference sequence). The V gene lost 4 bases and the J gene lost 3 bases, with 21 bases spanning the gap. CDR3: CASSRMYSGLQTDTQYF. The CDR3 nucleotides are TGTGCCAGCAGCCGCATGTATTCGGGACTGCAAACAGATACGCAGTATTTT.

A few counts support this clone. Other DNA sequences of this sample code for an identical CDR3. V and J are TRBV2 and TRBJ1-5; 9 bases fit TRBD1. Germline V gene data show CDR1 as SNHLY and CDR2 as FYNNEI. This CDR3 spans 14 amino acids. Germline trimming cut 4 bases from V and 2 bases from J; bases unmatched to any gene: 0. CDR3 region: CASSGTGGNQPQHF. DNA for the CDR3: TGTGCCAGCAGTGGGACAGGGGGCAATCAGCCCCAGCATTTT.

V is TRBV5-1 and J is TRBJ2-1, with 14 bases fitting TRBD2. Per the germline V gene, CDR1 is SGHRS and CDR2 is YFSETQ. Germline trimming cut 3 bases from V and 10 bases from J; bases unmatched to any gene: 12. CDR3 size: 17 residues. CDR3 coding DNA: TGCGCCAGCAGCTCCGGACTAGCGGGAGGCCCACCTCAAGAGCAGTTCTTC. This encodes CASSSGLAGGPPQEQFF.